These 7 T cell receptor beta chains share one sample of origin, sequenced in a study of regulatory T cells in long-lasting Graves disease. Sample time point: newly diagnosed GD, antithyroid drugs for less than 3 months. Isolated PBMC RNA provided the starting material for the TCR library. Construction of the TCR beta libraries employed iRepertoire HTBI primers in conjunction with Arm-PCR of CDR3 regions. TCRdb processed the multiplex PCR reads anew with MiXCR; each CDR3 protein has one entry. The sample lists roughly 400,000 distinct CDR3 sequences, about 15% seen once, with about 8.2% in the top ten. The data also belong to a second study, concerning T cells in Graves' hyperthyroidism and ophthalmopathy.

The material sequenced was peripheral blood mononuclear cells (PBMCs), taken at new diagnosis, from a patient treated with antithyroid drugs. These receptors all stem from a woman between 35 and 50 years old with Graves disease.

DNA of the CDR3: TGTGCCAGCAGCTCAACCGGGACAGGAACGGGATCCCAAGAGACCCAGTACTTC. It yields the protein CASSSTGTGTGSQETQYF. J is TRBJ2-5 and V is TRBV11-3; 8 positions agree with TRBD1. J gave up 1 base and V 4 bases, and 14 bases lay outside the gene matches. CDR3 length: 18 residues. Germline V gene lookup returns CDR1 SGHNT and CDR2 YENEEA.

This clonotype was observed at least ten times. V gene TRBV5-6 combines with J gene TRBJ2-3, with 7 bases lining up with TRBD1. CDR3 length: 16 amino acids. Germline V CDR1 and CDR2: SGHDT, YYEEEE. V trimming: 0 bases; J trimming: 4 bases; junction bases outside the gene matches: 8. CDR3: CASSLGDRSVADTQYF. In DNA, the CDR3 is TGTGCCAGCAGCTTGGGGGACAGATCAGTCGCAGATACGCAGTATTTT.

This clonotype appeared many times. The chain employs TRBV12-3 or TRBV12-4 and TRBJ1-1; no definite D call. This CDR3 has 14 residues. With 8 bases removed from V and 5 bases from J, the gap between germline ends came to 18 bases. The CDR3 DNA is TGTGCCAGCTCTCTACTCCGGGGATCAACTGAAGCTTTCTTT. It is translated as CASSLLRGSTEAFF.

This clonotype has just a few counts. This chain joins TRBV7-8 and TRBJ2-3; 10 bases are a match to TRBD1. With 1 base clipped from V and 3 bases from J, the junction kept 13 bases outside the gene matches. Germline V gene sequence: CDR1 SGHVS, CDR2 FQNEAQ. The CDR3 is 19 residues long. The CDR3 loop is CASSLGPPLPGQGTDTQYF. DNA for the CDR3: TGTGCCAGCAGCTTAGGGCCCCCACTACCGGGACAGGGGACAGATACGCAGTATTTT.

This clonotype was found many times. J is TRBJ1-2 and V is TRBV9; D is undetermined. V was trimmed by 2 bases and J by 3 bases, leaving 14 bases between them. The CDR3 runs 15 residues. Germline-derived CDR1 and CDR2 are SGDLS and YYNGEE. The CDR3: CASSVEGGPYYGYTF. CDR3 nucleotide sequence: TGTGCCAGCAGCGTTGAGGGAGGGCCCTACTATGGCTACACCTTC.

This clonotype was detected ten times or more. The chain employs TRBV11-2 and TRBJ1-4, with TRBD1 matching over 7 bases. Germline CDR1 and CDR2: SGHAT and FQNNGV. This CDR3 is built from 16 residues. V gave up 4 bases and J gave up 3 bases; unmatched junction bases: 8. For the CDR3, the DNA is TGTGCCAGCAGCTCAAGGGGGCTCGAGGCTAATGAAAAACTGTTTTTT. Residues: CASSSRGLEANEKLFF.

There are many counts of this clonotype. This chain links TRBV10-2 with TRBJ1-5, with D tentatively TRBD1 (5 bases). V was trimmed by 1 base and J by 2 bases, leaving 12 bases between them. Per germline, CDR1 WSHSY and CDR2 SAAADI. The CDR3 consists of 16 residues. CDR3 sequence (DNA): TGCGCCAGCAGTGAGTGGGGGGGGGAAGGCAATCAGCCCCAGCATTTT. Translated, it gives CASSEWGGEGNQPQHF.